These 10 T cell receptor beta chains were all obtained from the same sample, sequenced in a study of cytomegalovirus exposure and HLA in healthy donors. The PCR contained 60 Vbeta and 13 Jbeta primers. Sequencing used immunoSEQ multiplex PCR; TCRdb keeps in-frame clones, though not all of them. The sample has roughly 120,000 clones; 73% are singletons. The specimen sequenced was PBMCs. The receptors were sampled from a man between 60 and 75 years old in good health and CMV-seropositive.

This clone has just a few counts. V is TRBV15 and J is TRBJ2-5; a weak D match, TRBD2 (6 bases). V lost 3 bases to trimming and J lost 5 bases, with 13 bases between them. Germline V gene sequence: CDR1 LNHNV, CDR2 YYDKDF (reference sequence). The CDR3 runs 14 residues. This CDR3 is CATSSASGRETQYF. CDR3 nucleotides: TGTGCCACCAGCAGCGCGTCGGGGAGGGAGACCCAGTACTTC. Supplemented by reference TRBV15 and TRBJ2-5, the full variable domain reads DAMVIQNPRYQVTQFGKPVTLSCSQTLNHNVMYWYQQKSSQAPKLLFHYYDKDFNNEADTPDNFQSRRPNTSFCFLDIRSPGLGDTAMYLCATSSASGRETQYFGPGTRLLVL.

CDR3 coding DNA: TGTGCCAGCAGCCCCCTGACAGGGGCTTCTACCTCCCAGCATTTT. It codes for CASSPLTGASTSQHF. The J gene is TRBJ1-5, the V gene TRBV7-2, with 8 bases identical to TRBD1. The CDR3 has 15 residues. Germline V gene data show CDR1 as SGHTA and CDR2 as FQGNSA. J was trimmed by 11 bases and V by 5 bases; bases with no gene match: 14.

Here the CDR3 reads CASSPLGTAPTDTQYF. The CDR3 region has the DNA TGTGCCAGCAGTCCCCTCGGGACTGCCCCCACAGATACGCAGTATTTT. This rearrangement joins TRBV28 to TRBJ2-3, with D tentatively TRBD2 (6 bases). Germline V gene sequence: CDR1 MDHEN, CDR2 SYDVKM. The CDR3 length is 16 residues. Trimming left V 5 bases short and J 2 bases short, with 17 bases between.

This rearrangement joins TRBV6-1 to TRBJ1-1; unclear D gene. The CDR3 consists of 17 residues. Germline V gene sequence: CDR1 MNHNS, CDR2 SASEGT. The ends were cut back, 0 bases at V and 0 bases at J, with 14 bases in the middle. CDR3 DNA sequence: TGTGCCAGCAGTGAAGCACGGCAGGTCTTTATGAACACTGAAGCTTTCTTT. Protein: CASSEARQVFMNTEAFF.

V and J are TRBV19 and TRBJ1-4; 8 bases map to TRBD1. Germline V lookup: CDR1 LNHDA, CDR2 SQIVND (reference sequence). The CDR3 has 14 residues. V gave up 8 bases and J gave up 6 bases; unmatched junction bases: 8. CDR3 coding DNA: TGTGCCAGTGTACAGGGGGGCTCGGATGAAAAACTGTTTTTT. It encodes CASVQGGSDEKLFF.

J is TRBJ2-5 and V is TRBV5-1, with D perhaps matching TRBD1 (6 bases). This CDR3 has 14 residues. Germline V gene lookup returns CDR1 SGHRS and CDR2 YFSETQ. V lost 0 bases and J 7 bases, leaving 13 bases between the germline ends. The CDR3 is CASSLDRARGTQYF. Here the CDR3 DNA reads TGCGCCAGCAGCTTGGACAGGGCTCGGGGGACCCAGTACTTC.

V is TRBV27 and J is TRBJ2-3; TRBD1 agrees at 8 bases. The CDR3 extends over 15 amino acids. V was pared by 0 bases and J by 4 bases, with 3 bases of the junction left unmatched. Germline V lookup: CDR1 MNHEY, CDR2 SMNVEV (reference sequence). The CDR3 bases are TGTGCCAGCAGTTTATCGGGCAGGGGGCCAGATACGCAGTATTTT. Translating it yields CASSLSGRGPDTQYF.

The chain uses TRBV30 and TRBJ1-2, with unresolved D. CDR1 is GTSNPN and CDR2 is SVGIG in the germline V gene (reference sequence). Deletions cut 0 bases from V and 3 bases from J, with 5 bases between. The CDR3 totals 12 residues. The CDR3 loop reads CAWSVLDYGYTF. CDR3 DNA: TGTGCCTGGAGTGTACTGGACTATGGCTACACCTTC. The full variable domain, its missing parts supplied by reference TRBV30 and TRBJ1-2, is SQTIHQWPATLVQPVGSPLSLECTVEGTSNPNLYWYRQAAGRGLQLLFYSVGIGQISSEVPQNLSASRPQDRQFILSSKKLLLSDSGFYLCAWSVLDYGYTFGSGTRLTVV.

This clone was picked up a small number of times. This sequence joins TRBV7-3 and TRBJ1-3; D ambiguous. V was cut by 5 bases and J by 1 base, with 18 bases left in between. Per the germline V gene, CDR1 is SGHTA and CDR2 is FQGTGA. The length of the CDR3 is 17 residues. The CDR3 sequence is CASSPGPLSGSGNTIYF. Here the CDR3 DNA reads TGTGCCAGCAGCCCTGGGCCACTTTCGGGGTCTGGAAACACCATATATTTT.

This sequence joins TRBV6-4 and TRBJ1-4; 8 bases match TRBD1. Germline loops: CDR1 MRHNA, CDR2 SNTAGT. The CDR3 spans 14 residues. V was clipped by 7 bases and J by 8 bases; unmatched bases: 9. In DNA form, the CDR3 reads TGTGCCAGCATTCCGGACAGGGAGGAAGAAAAACTGTTTTTT. Its protein product is CASIPDREEEKLFF.